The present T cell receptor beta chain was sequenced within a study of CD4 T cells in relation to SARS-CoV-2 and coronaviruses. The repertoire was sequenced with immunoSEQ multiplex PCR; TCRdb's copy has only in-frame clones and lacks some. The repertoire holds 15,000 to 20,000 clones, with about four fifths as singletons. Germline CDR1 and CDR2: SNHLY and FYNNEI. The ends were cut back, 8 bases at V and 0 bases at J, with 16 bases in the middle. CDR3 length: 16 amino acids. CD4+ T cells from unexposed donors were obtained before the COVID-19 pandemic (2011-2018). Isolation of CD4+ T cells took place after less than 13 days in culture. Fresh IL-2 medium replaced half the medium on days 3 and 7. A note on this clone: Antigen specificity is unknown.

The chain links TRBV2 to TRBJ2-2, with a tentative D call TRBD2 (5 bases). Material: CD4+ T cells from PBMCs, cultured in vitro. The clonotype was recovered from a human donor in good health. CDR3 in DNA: TGTGCCAGCCGCGTCTTGAAAGCGGCGAACACCGGGGAGCTGTTTTTT. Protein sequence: CASRVLKAANTGELFF.